This is a list of T cell receptor beta chains from one sample in a study of T cells after yellow fever vaccination. TCRdb redid the calling of the 5' RACE reads with MiXCR, one entry per CDR3 protein. The data show a few hundred thousand distinct CDR3 sequences, roughly a sixth seen once. The material sequenced was PBMCs, taken 4 to 6 days after the first yellow fever vaccination. The origin of the receptors is a man aged 18 to 30 who received the YFV17D yellow fever vaccine. The CDR3 runs from the conserved cysteine through the conserved F or W. D genes are given only for firm matches. Only some rows state a clone size, as once, few, many or a class for expanded clones.

d_gene	j_gene	v_gene	abundance	CDR3aa	CDR3nt
-	TRBJ2-6	TRBV12-5	-	CASCQQVTGANVLTF	TGTGCCTCCTGCCAACAGGTAACTGGGGCCAACGTCCTGACTTTC
-	TRBJ1-2	TRBV6-1	-	CAISEDSTGRGYTF	TGTGCCATCAGTGAAGATTCCACAGGGCGCGGCTACACCTTC
-	TRBJ1-1	TRBV7-9	-	CASSPTGQNTEAFF	TGTGCCAGCAGCCCCACCGGCCAGAACACTGAAGCTTTCTTT
-	TRBJ2-7	TRBV5-6	-	CASTRGLGVGEQYF	TGTGCCAGCACCCGGGGGTTAGGGGTCGGCGAGCAGTACTTC
TRBD2	TRBJ2-3	TRBV27	few	CASSSPFPGAGKSTDTQYF	TGTGCCAGCAGTTCCCCATTCCCGGGAGCGGGGAAAAGCACAGATACGCAGTATTTT
-	TRBJ1-2	TRBV12-3/TRBV12-4	-	CASNSQGLSYGYTF	TGTGCCAGCAATTCACAGGGACTTTCTTATGGCTACACCTTC
TRBD2	TRBJ2-5	TRBV2	-	CASSVTAGEETQYF	TGTGCCAGCAGTGTGACGGCGGGGGAGGAGACCCAGTACTTC
-	TRBJ2-5	TRBV7-2	-	CASSQLGGRETQYF	TGTGCCAGCAGCCAGCTAGGGGGTCGAGAGACCCAGTACTTC
TRBD1	TRBJ2-7	TRBV7-9	-	CASSPGTGLPYEQYF	TGTGCCAGCAGCCCGGGGACAGGATTACCCTACGAGCAGTACTTC
TRBD2	TRBJ2-5	TRBV11-2	few	CASSWTGLTRETQYF	TGTGCCAGCAGCTGGACGGGACTAACAAGAGAGACCCAGTACTTC